Below, one T cell receptor beta chain is given with its context. Its antigen is undetermined. The germline gives CDR1 SNHLY, CDR2 FYNNEI. V gave up 9 bases and J gave up 4 bases; unmatched junction bases: 14. The CDR3 totals 15 residues. The primer mix had 60 Vbeta and 13 Jbeta primers. Sequenced by immunoSEQ multiplex PCR; TCRdb stores in-frame clones only, minus some. In the table there are 130,000 to 150,000 clones, around four fifths of which are singletons. This sample was included in a study of cytomegalovirus exposure and HLA in healthy donors. Study-level findings and limits: High specificity and sensitivity for cytomegalovirus status were reported for the classifier. The likely origin of a cluster of highly shared sequence variants was a sequencing artifact.

The sample consisted of PBMCs. The receptor's source is a woman in her fifties or sixties in good health and CMV-seropositive. The chain recombines TRBV2 with TRBJ2-5; 7 nucleotides line up with TRBD2. This CDR3 reads CASTRELGGGETQYF. The CDR3 DNA reads TGTGCCAGTACCAGAGAACTGGGGGGGGGAGAGACCCAGTACTTC.